This T cell receptor beta chain was sequenced in a study of immune evolution from preneoplasia to lung adenocarcinoma. The wider study: HLA loss of heterozygosity: less than 9% AIS, about 14% MIA, around 33% ADC, none AAH. General study points: Compared with EGFR-mutant or double wild-type lesions, KRAS-mutant nodules were more clonal. From normal lung to invasive adenocarcinoma, top clone frequencies appeared to decrease. Later-stage lesions seemingly showed higher T cell density and diversity than normal lung.

On this clone itself: The antigen is undetermined.

Sequenced by immunoSEQ multiplex PCR; TCRdb stores in-frame clones only, minus some. Counted here are about 15,000 clones, approximately 80% occurring once; the ten biggest clones make up roughly 4.2%. Germline V gene lookup returns CDR1 MDHEN and CDR2 SYDVKM. V lost 5 bases and J 10 bases, leaving 12 bases between the germline ends. The CDR3 sequence is 12 residues long. Sequenced: FFPE minimally invasive lung adenocarcinoma tissue. The chain has TRBV28 and TRBJ2-1, with D perhaps TRBD2 (6 bases). This clonotype originated in a person aged 65 to 85 with lung adenocarcinoma. The CDR3 DNA follows: TGTGCCAGCAGTCCCTCTAGCGCCGAGCAGTTCTTC. Protein sequence: CASSPSSAEQFF.